This T cell receptor beta chain came from a study of blood T cell repertoires in COVID-19. Study information: Acute-phase and convalescent COVID-19 samples originated in the United States, Italy and Spain.

Participant ages covered roughly 18 to 89 years across about 22 US areas. Authors' methods: Amplifying reference gene primers gave estimates of nucleated cell counts. The repertoire was sequenced with immunoSEQ multiplex PCR; TCRdb's copy has only in-frame clones and lacks some. The V and J calls and clone size come from that table; D and trimming were worked out from the DNA. Among 150,000 to 200,000 clones listed, roughly 87% were seen once. This clone appeared a single time. The CDR3 is 13 residues long. Looked up from germline, CDR1 is SGHNT and CDR2 is YYREEE (reference sequence). Trimming left V 4 bases short and J 6 bases short, with 14 bases between.

This receptor was obtained from a woman aged 45-60 years who had recovered from COVID-19. The sample consisted of PBMCs or T cells enriched from blood (not recorded which). The chain has TRBV5-4 and TRBJ2-7, with D perhaps TRBD1 (6 bases). CDR3 residues: CASSHSGDREQYF. In DNA, the CDR3 is TGTGCCAGCAGCCACTCAGGGGACCGCGAGCAGTACTTC.